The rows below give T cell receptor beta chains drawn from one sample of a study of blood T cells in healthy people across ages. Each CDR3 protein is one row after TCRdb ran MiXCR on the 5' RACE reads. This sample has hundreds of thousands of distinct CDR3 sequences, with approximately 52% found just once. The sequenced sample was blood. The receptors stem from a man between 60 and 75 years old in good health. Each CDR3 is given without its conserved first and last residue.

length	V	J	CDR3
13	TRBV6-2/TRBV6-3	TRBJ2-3	ASSYGAGGIDTQY
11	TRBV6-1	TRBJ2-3	ASSPASADTQY
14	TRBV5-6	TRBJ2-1	ASSLTSGVPRGVQF
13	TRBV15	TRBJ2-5	ATSSPNPGAVTQY
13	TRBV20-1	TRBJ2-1	SALRGGLGSGEQF
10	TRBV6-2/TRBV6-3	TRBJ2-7	ASLGSTYEQY
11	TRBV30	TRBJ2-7	AWRGLGRYEQY
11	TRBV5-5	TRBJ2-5	ASSFGPQKTQY
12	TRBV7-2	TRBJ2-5	ASSFRQGQGTQY
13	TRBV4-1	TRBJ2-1	ASSQGATEYNEQF
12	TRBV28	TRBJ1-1	ASTGPPANTEAF
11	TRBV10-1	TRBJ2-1	ASSEGPLGEQF
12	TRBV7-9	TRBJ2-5	AWGTGGVQETQY
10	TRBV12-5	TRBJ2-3	ASGRDWDTQY
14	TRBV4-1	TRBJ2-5	ASSHGDPDFDNEQY
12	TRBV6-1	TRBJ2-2	ASSGLRDTGELF
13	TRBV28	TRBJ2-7	ASRKTGTGGYEQY
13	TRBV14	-	ASSPRDRGIYEQY
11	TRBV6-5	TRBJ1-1	ASRIPGQPEAF
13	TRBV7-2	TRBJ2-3	ASSFRGTSTDTQY
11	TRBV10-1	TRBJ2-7	ASSVGDSYEQY
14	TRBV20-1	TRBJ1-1	SARLLGGRSIKEAF
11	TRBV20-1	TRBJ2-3	SARDRESRVQY
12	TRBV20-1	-	SAPEGRAVREQY
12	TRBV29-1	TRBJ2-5	SVGTSGRPETQY
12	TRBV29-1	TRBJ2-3	SVEGLGTSDTQY
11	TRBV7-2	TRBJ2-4	ASSLAGGPAQY
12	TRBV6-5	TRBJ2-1	ASRPTGGPGEQF
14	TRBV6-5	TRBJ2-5	ASSYGGTYIQETQY
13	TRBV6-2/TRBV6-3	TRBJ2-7	ASSYMGIGPHEQY
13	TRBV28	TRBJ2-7	ASSLARGVTYEQY
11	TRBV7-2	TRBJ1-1	ASSLLGGTEAF
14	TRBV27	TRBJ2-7	ASSFGGRVSSYEQY
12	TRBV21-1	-	ASPHRDFGYEQY
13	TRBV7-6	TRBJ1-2	ASSLDPTGDYGYT
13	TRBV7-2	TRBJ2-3	ASSRAGPSTDTQY
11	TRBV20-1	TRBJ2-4	SARDPLDTEQY
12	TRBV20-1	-	SAKLGGNQETQY
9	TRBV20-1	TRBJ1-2	SARRTAGYT
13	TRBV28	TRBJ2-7	ASSSPQVSTYEQY
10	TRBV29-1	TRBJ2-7	SARWGQNEQY
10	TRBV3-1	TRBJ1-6	ASSDGNSPLH
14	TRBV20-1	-	SASDGGQGASYEQY
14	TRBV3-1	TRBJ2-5	ASSRWDTGHKETQY
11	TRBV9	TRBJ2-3	ASSVDFTDTQY
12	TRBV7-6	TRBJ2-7	ASSSGGQGSEQY
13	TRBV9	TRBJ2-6	ASSPLTAGANVLT
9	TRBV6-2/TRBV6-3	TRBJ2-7	ASSDYYEQY
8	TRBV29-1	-	SVGKETQY
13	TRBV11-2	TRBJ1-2	ASSAASQAVYGYT
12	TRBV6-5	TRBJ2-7	ASSYAVGPYEQY
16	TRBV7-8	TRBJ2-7	ASSLGDRRSFPPYEQY
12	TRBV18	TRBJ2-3	ASSSQIRADTQY